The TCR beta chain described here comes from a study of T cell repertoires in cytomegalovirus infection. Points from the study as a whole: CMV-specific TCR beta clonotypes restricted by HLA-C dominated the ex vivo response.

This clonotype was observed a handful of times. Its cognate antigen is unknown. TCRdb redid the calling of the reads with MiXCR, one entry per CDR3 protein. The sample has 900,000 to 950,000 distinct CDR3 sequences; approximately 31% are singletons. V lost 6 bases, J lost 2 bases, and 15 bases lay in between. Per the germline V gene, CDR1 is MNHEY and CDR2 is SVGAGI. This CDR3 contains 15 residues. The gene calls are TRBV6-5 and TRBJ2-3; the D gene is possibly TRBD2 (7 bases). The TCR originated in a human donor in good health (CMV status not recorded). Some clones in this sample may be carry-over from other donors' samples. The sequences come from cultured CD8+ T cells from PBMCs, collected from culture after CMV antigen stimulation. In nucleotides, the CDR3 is TGTGCCAGCAGGGAAGGGGGGGCCGACACAGATACGCAGTATTTT. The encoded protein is CASREGGADTDTQYF.